This is a list of T cell receptor beta chains from one sample in a study of cytomegalovirus exposure and HLA in healthy donors. Repertoires were generated with immunoSEQ multiplex PCR, while TCRdb's copy carries only in-frame clones and drops some. The sample has 200,000 to 250,000 clones, around 78% seen once; the top ten hold 4.5% to 6%. Material: PBMCs. The receptors derive from a woman aged 18-29 years in good health and CMV-seronegative. Each CDR3 is given with its conserved first and last residue. Each record gives: J gene, V gene, clone size, D gene, CDR3 protein, CDR3 DNA. A D gene is named only where the DNA matches it firmly. Only some rows state a clone size, as once, few, many or a class for expanded clones.

>TRBJ2-7|TRBV28|.|.
CASSLRGSWGEQYF
TGTGCCAGCAGTTTAAGGGGGAGTTGGGGCGAGCAGTACTTC
>TRBJ1-5|TRBV2|.|.
CASNGPDQPQHF
TGTGCCAGCAACGGGCCCGATCAGCCCCAGCATTTT
>TRBJ2-1|TRBV9|.|TRBD1
CASSGQGASWYNEQFF
TGTGCCAGCAGCGGTCAGGGGGCGTCGTGGTACAATGAGCAGTTCTTC
>TRBJ2-3|TRBV7-9|.|.
CASSWTDTQYF
TGTGCCAGCAGCTGGACAGATACGCAGTATTTT
>TRBJ2-5|TRBV5-1|.|.
CASSIDPGQETQYF
TGCGCCAGCAGTATCGACCCGGGGCAAGAGACCCAGTACTTC
>TRBJ1-1|TRBV9|.|TRBD1
CASSPRTGNTEAFF
TGTGCCAGCAGCCCTCGGACAGGGAACACTGAAGCTTTCTTT
>TRBJ1-1|TRBV5-1|few|.
CASSQPPADSWSTEAFF
TGCGCCAGCAGCCAGCCCCCGGCGGACAGTTGGAGCACTGAAGCTTTCTTT
>TRBJ2-5|TRBV2|.|.
CASSGQKETQYF
TGTGCCAGCAGTGGGCAGAAAGAGACCCAGTACTTC
>TRBJ2-7|TRBV6-1|.|.
CASRRGDASYEQYF
TGTGCCAGCAGGAGGGGGGATGCCTCCTACGAGCAGTACTTC
>TRBJ1-5|TRBV2|.|TRBD1
CASSFDRGSNQPQHF
TGTGCCAGCAGCTTTGACAGGGGAAGCAATCAGCCCCAGCATTTT
>TRBJ2-3|TRBV7-3|.|.
CAIHTQYF
TGTGCCATTCATACGCAGTATTTT
>TRBJ2-4|TRBV2|.|TRBD1
CAIPGQGRNIQYF
TGTGCCATCCCAGGACAGGGGAGAAACATTCAGTACTTC
>TRBJ2-6|TRBV9|.|.
CASSVGPVGAGANVLTF
TGTGCCAGCAGCGTGGGCCCCGTTGGGGCGGGGGCCAACGTCCTGACTTTC
>TRBJ2-7|TRBV5-1|.|TRBD1
CASSRGQGAIEQYF
TGCGCCAGCAGCCGTGGACAGGGGGCAATCGAGCAGTACTTC
>TRBJ2-7|TRBV9|.|TRBD1
CASSPGGTGSSYEQYF
TGTGCCAGCAGCCCCGGGGGGACAGGGTCCTCCTACGAGCAGTACTTC
>TRBJ2-1|TRBV30|once|TRBD1
CAWRARGTKNEQFF
TGTGCCTGGAGGGCCAGGGGGACGAAAAATGAGCAGTTCTTC
>TRBJ1-2|TRBV30|.|.
CAWSVRGTRGNYGYTF
TGTGCCTGGAGTGTAAGAGGTACCAGGGGTAACTATGGCTACACCTTC
>TRBJ2-5|TRBV7-9|.|TRBD2
CASSFGTNQETQYF
TGTGCCAGCAGCTTCGGGACTAACCAAGAGACCCAGTACTTC
>TRBJ1-4|TRBV6-5|.|.
CASRRWNEKLFF
TGTGCCAGCAGGAGGTGGAATGAAAAACTGTTTTTT
>TRBJ2-3|TRBV27|few|.
CASSRSRTPSTDTQYF
TGTGCCAGCAGTCGCTCCAGGACACCTAGCACAGATACGCAGTATTTT
>TRBJ1-4|TRBV29-1|once|TRBD1
CSVRQGGEKLFF
TGCAGCGTGAGACAGGGAGGTGAAAAACTGTTTTTT
>TRBJ1-1|TRBV7-9|.|.
CASSYQSGRNTEAFF
TGTGCCAGCAGCTACCAATCGGGGAGGAACACTGAAGCTTTCTTT
>TRBJ1-5|TRBV6-6|once|.
CASRIGQGIPAQHF
TGTGCCAGCAGGATTGGGCAGGGCATTCCAGCCCAGCATTTT
>TRBJ1-1|TRBV7-9|.|.
CASSLQMNTEAFF
TGTGCCAGCAGCCTCCAGATGAACACTGAAGCTTTCTTT
>TRBJ2-3|TRBV11-3|.|.
CASSNGRVEDTQYF
TGTGCCAGCAGCAACGGCAGGGTGGAAGATACGCAGTATTTT
>TRBJ2-7|TRBV27|.|TRBD1
CASSLQTGGREQYF
TGTGCCAGCAGTCTCCAGACAGGGGGGCGCGAGCAGTACTTC
>TRBJ2-7|TRBV5-1|.|.
CASSLGTAPYEQYF
TGCGCCAGCAGCTTGGGGACAGCTCCCTACGAGCAGTACTTC
>TRBJ2-1|TRBV6-5|.|.
CASSPRRGGDEQFF
TGTGCCAGCAGCCCTCGGAGGGGGGGCGATGAGCAGTTCTTC
>TRBJ1-2|TRBV4-1|.|.
CASSQVLVSSYTF
TGCGCCAGCAGCCAAGTCCTGGTAAGCAGCTACACCTTC
>TRBJ1-1|TRBV6-5|.|.
CASSYRQMNTEAFF
TGTGCCAGCAGTTACCGACAGATGAACACTGAAGCTTTCTTT
>TRBJ2-1|TRBV6-5|.|TRBD2
CASSVSGGSYNEQFF
TGTGCCAGCAGTGTTAGCGGGGGAAGCTACAATGAGCAGTTCTTC
>TRBJ2-7|TRBV6-1|.|.
CASRNSGSYEQYF
TGTGCCAGCAGAAATAGCGGTTCCTACGAGCAGTACTTC
>TRBJ1-1|TRBV30|.|TRBD1
CAWSKTGATGNTEAFF
TGTGCCTGGAGCAAGACAGGGGCGACCGGGAACACTGAAGCTTTCTTT
>TRBJ1-4|TRBV2|many|TRBD1
CASSILGTAKLFF
TGTGCCAGCAGTATACTAGGGACAGCAAAACTGTTTTTT